These 24 T cell receptor beta chains were sequenced from one sample in a study of shared clonotypes between healthy human individuals. This table comes from immunoSEQ multiplex PCR, and its TCRdb copy is limited to in-frame clones, with some not included. The data show approximately 2.1 million clones, 93% seen once. Sequencing was performed on naive CD4+ T cells from PBMCs. Regarding subset: CD45RA+ positively selected. These receptors came from a young man in good health. Some clones in this sample may be carry-over from other donors' samples.

The gene calls are TRBV7-8 and TRBJ2-7; the match to TRBD2 covers 12 bases. Germline lookup yields CDR1 SGHVS and CDR2 FQNEAQ. The CDR3 spans 14 residues. V dropped 1 base and J dropped 8; count of bases not matched to a gene: 3. This chain's CDR3 is CASSLELAGGKQYF. In DNA form, the CDR3 reads TGTGCCAGCAGCTTAGAACTAGCGGGAGGCAAGCAGTACTTC.

The chain combines TRBV7-2 with TRBJ2-2; D possibly corresponds to TRBD2 (6 bases). The CDR3 runs to 14 residues. V dropped 5 bases and J dropped 2 bases, with 9 bases sitting between them. Germline V lookup: CDR1 SGHTA, CDR2 FQGNSA. The CDR3 spells CASSAGTNTGELFF. CDR3 DNA: TGTGCCAGCAGCGCCGGGACTAACACCGGGGAGCTGTTTTTT.

This clone was seen once. The CDR3 nucleotides read TGTGCCATCAGATTCCCCCTCATGAGCGGGACCTCCTACGAGCAGTACTTC. As protein: CAIRFPLMSGTSYEQYF. The chain joins TRBV10-3 to TRBJ2-7, with 7 positions matching TRBD2. CDR3 length: 17 residues. Germline V CDR1 and CDR2: ENHRY, SYGVKD. The junction had 14 bases not matched to a gene; V was cut back by 6 bases and J by 0 bases.

V is TRBV14 and J is TRBJ1-1; 7 nucleotides line up with TRBD1. The CDR3 has 15 amino acids. Germline V gene lookup returns CDR1 SGHDN and CDR2 FVKESK. J gave up 1 base and V 4 bases, and 6 bases lay outside the gene matches. The CDR3 region has the DNA TGTGCCAGCAGCCCACGGACAGGAACGAACACTGAAGCTTTCTTT. As protein: CASSPRTGTNTEAFF.

This clone is a singleton in its sample. The chain recombines TRBV6-1 with TRBJ1-5; 10 nucleotides match TRBD1. This CDR3 is built from 15 residues. Germline V gene lookup returns CDR1 MNHNS and CDR2 SASEGT. Trimming cost V 10 bases and J 5 bases; bases outside gene matches: 11. CDR3 amino acids: CATGVGTGVHQPQHF. The CDR3 nucleotides are TGTGCCACAGGGGTAGGGACAGGGGTACATCAGCCCCAGCATTTT.

The chain is built from TRBV11-1 and TRBJ1-2; possible D gene TRBD1, 6 bases. This CDR3 has 13 residues. Trimming took 4 bases from V and 4 from J, leaving 10 bases between them. Per the germline V gene, CDR1 is SGHAT and CDR2 is FQDESV (reference sequence). The CDR3 spells CASSSKTGYGYTF. The CDR3 bases are TGTGCCAGCAGCTCAAAGACAGGCTATGGCTACACCTTC.

This clone showed up just once. The chain uses TRBV9 and TRBJ1-3; no definite D call. V lost 3 bases to trimming and J lost 0 bases, with 7 bases between them. Germline CDR1 reads SGDLS; CDR2 reads YYNGEE. The CDR3 consists of 14 residues. The CDR3 coding sequence is TGTGCCAGCAGCGGGGTAGTCTCTGGAAACACCATATATTTT. Encoded protein: CASSGVVSGNTIYF.

The chain has TRBV5-1 and TRBJ2-3, with 14 positions matching TRBD2. CDR3 size: 17 residues. Germline CDR1 reads SGHRS; CDR2 reads YFSETQ. The trim removed 5 bases at V and 6 bases at J, leaving 11 bases unmatched. In DNA, the CDR3 is TGCGCCAGCAGTCCCGGGACTAGCGGGAGAGGTTGGGATACGCAGTATTTT. Amino acid sequence: CASSPGTSGRGWDTQYF.

The chain employs TRBV7-6 and TRBJ1-2; 8 nucleotides line up with TRBD1. CDR3 length: 14 residues. With 4 bases clipped from V and 8 bases from J, the junction kept 9 bases outside the gene matches. Germline V gene sequence: CDR1 SGHVS, CDR2 FNYEAQ. The CDR3 DNA follows: TGTGCCAGCAGCTCCGGGACAGGAACTATGGGCTACACCTTC. Residues: CASSSGTGTMGYTF.

The chain recombines TRBV19 with TRBJ1-2; tentative D call: TRBD1 (5 bases). The CDR3 is 15 residues long. Deletions cut 4 bases from V and 5 bases from J, with 17 bases between. Germline V gene lookup returns CDR1 LNHDA and CDR2 SQIVND (reference sequence). The CDR3 sequence is CASSRTGNLFYGYTF. The CDR3 nucleotides are TGTGCCAGTAGTAGAACAGGAAATTTATTTTATGGCTACACCTTC. Full variable domain (remainder filled in from reference TRBV19 and TRBJ1-2): DGGITQSPKYLFRKEGQNVTLSCEQNLNHDAMYWYRQDPGQGLRLIYYSQIVNDFQKGDIAEGYSVSREKKESFPLTVTSAQKNPTAFYLCASSRTGNLFYGYTFGSGTRLTVV.

This chain connects TRBV18 to TRBJ2-2; D not resolved. The CDR3 is 15 amino acids. CDR1 is KGHSH, CDR2 LQKENI, per germline. V lost 0 bases, J lost 6 bases, and 11 bases lay in between. CDR3: CASSPPEKVPGELFF. CDR3 nucleotides: TGTGCCAGCTCACCACCGGAGAAAGTTCCCGGGGAGCTGTTTTTT.

The DNA of the CDR3 is TGCGCCAGCAGCGAACTAGCGGGGAGTTACGAGCAGTACTTC. Translated: CASSELAGSYEQYF. V usage is TRBV5-1 and J usage is TRBJ2-7; 10 bases are shared with TRBD2. Germline CDR1 and CDR2: SGHRS and YFSETQ. The CDR3 consists of 14 residues. Losses at the gene ends were 4 bases for V and 4 bases for J; bases not matched to a gene: 5.

J is TRBJ2-2 and V is TRBV7-3; unclear D gene. Trimming pared 5 bases from V and 6 bases from J, leaving 13 bases between. The CDR3 covers 14 residues. CDR1 and CDR2 (germline): SGHTA, FQGTGA. Here the CDR3 DNA reads TGTGCCAGCAGCCCGCATCGGGTATCCGGGGAGCTGTTTTTT. It yields the protein CASSPHRVSGELFF.

In this sample, this clone turned up once. This chain links TRBV7-2 with TRBJ1-1; D is ambiguous. This CDR3 contains 15 residues. V lost 3 bases to trimming and J lost 0 bases, with 11 bases between them. The germline V gene encodes CDR1 SGHTA and CDR2 FQGNSA. Here the CDR3 DNA reads TGTGCCAGCAGCTTCGGGGTCGGGATGAACACTGAAGCTTTCTTT. Its translation is CASSFGVGMNTEAFF.

With respect to this clone: At the DNA level, this CDR3 is encoded by other sequences in the same sample as well. The chain carries TRBV11-2 and TRBJ2-5; maybe TRBD2 (7 bases). Germline V gives CDR1 SGHAT, CDR2 FQNNGV. Trimming removed 1 base at V and 4 bases at J, with 13 bases between. CDR3 size: 15 residues. CDR3 nucleotide sequence: TGTGCCAGCAGCTTAGGGAGGGGGGGCCCAGAGACCCAGTACTTC. Its translation: CASSLGRGGPETQYF. The whole variable domain, filled in from reference TRBV11-2 and TRBJ2-5, reads EAGVAQSPRYKIIEKRQSVAFWCNPISGHATLYWYQQILGQGPKLLIQFQNNGVVDDSQLPKDRFSAERLKGVDSTLKIQPAKLEDSAVYLCASSLGRGGPETQYFGPGTRLLVL.

The chain has TRBV5-1 and TRBJ1-2; tentative D call: TRBD1 (5 bases). Trimming took off 0 bases at V and 2 bases at J, with 14 bases between the two ends. The germline gives CDR1 SGHRS, CDR2 YFSETQ. This CDR3 is 16 amino acids long. CDR3 coding DNA: TGCGCCAGCAGCTTGGGGACACGGGTAGGGAACTATGGCTACACCTTC. Translated: CASSLGTRVGNYGYTF.

This clone was picked up one time. The V and J genes are TRBV27 and TRBJ2-1; no definite D call. This CDR3 has 15 residues. Germline values: CDR1 MNHEY, CDR2 SMNVEV (reference sequence). The ends were cut back, 9 bases at V and 8 bases at J, with 23 bases in the middle. DNA for the CDR3: TGTGCCAGTCGCCTTGGCGTTTCTTCGGTCGATGAGCAGTTCTTC. This sequence encodes CASRLGVSSVDEQFF.

This sequence joins TRBV7-8 and TRBJ2-7, with D unclear. The CDR3 is 12 amino acids. V lost 3 bases and J 2 bases, leaving 5 bases between the germline ends. In germline, CDR1 is SGHVS, CDR2 FQNEAQ. The DNA for the CDR3 is TGTGCCAGCAGCTTCGGAACCTACGAGCAGTACTTC. As protein: CASSFGTYEQYF.

The chain recombines TRBV28 with TRBJ2-7; 9 bases are shared with TRBD1. The germline CDR1 and CDR2 sequences are MDHEN and SYDVKM. V lost 3 bases, J lost 4 bases, and 13 bases stayed unmatched. The CDR3 sequence is 17 residues long. The CDR3 loop reads CASSFAWAGTGFYEQYF. DNA of the CDR3: TGTGCCAGCAGTTTCGCATGGGCCGGGACAGGGTTTTACGAGCAGTACTTC. Supplemented by reference TRBV28 and TRBJ2-7, the full variable domain reads DVKVTQSSRYLVKRTGEKVFLECVQDMDHENMFWYRQDPGLGLRLIYFSYDVKMKEKGDIPEGYSVSREKKERFSLILESASTNQTSMYLCASSFAWAGTGFYEQYFGPGTRLTVT.

The V call is TRBV7-6, the J call TRBJ2-1; 7 nucleotides align to TRBD1. The CDR3 runs to 15 residues. Germline V gene lookup returns CDR1 SGHVS and CDR2 FNYEAQ. The V and J ends lost 8 bases and 5 bases, in that order; junction bases with no gene match: 12. CDR3 residues: CASRAQTGKDNEQFF. CDR3 DNA: TGTGCCAGCCGCGCCCAGACAGGGAAGGACAATGAGCAGTTCTTC.

The chain joins TRBV7-9 to TRBJ1-3; 9 bases match TRBD1. Unmatched junction bases numbered 5, after V lost 5 bases and J lost 0 bases. Germline V gene sequence: CDR1 SEHNR, CDR2 FQNEAQ (reference sequence). This CDR3 contains 16 residues. The CDR3 reads CASSPGTGLSGNTIYF. The CDR3 DNA reads as TGTGCCAGCAGCCCCGGGACAGGGCTCTCTGGAAACACCATATATTTT.

A few counts support this clone. This same CDR3 is encoded by further DNA sequences in the sample. CDR3 in amino acids: CASSLGLAGYNEQFF. In DNA, the CDR3 is TGCGCCAGCAGCTTGGGGCTAGCGGGCTACAATGAGCAGTTCTTC. The V gene is TRBV5-1, the J gene TRBJ2-1, with 8 bases that match TRBD2. The CDR3 spans 15 residues. Germline V gene data show CDR1 as SGHRS and CDR2 as YFSETQ. The junction had 2 bases not matched to a gene; V was cut back by 0 bases and J by 3 bases.

The chain carries TRBV9 and TRBJ2-1, with a possible D match to TRBD1 (6 bases). The V end lost 1 base, the J end lost 1 base, and 18 bases lay between the germline ends. Germline lookup yields CDR1 SGDLS and CDR2 YYNGEE. This CDR3 spans 18 amino acids. The CDR3 region has the DNA TGTGCCAGCAGCGTAAGGGTACAGGGCGCAGGGTCCTACAATGAGCAGTTCTTC. Residues: CASSVRVQGAGSYNEQFF. Variable domain in full (rest from reference TRBV9 and TRBJ2-1): DSGVTQTPKHLITATGQRVTLRCSPRSGDLSVYWYQQSLDQGLQFLIQYYNGEERAKGNILERFSAQQFPDLHSELNLSSLELGDSALYFCASSVRVQGAGSYNEQFFGPGTRLTVL.

The V call is TRBV12-5, the J call TRBJ1-4, with D maybe TRBD1 (5 bases). Per the germline V gene, CDR1 is LGHNT and CDR2 is FRNRAP. Trimming left V 4 bases short and J 4 bases short, with 10 bases between. CDR3 length: 14 residues. The CDR3 sequence: CASGSQVLNEKLFF. The DNA for the CDR3 is TGTGCTAGTGGTTCACAGGTACTTAATGAAAAACTGTTTTTT.